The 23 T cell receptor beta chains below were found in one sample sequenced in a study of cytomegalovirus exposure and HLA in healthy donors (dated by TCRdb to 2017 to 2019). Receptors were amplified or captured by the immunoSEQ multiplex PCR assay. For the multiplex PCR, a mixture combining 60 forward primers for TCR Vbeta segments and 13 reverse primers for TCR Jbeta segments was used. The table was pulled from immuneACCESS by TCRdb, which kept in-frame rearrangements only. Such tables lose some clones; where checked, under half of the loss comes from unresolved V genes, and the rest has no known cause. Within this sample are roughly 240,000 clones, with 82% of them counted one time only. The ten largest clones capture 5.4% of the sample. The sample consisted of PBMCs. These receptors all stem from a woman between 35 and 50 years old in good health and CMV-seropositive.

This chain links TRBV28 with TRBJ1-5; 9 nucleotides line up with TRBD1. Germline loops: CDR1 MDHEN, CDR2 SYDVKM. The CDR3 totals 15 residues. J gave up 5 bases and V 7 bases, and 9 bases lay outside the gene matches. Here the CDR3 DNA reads TGTGCCAGCATCATCACCCGGACAGGGGATCAGCCCCAGCATTTT. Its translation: CASIITRTGDQPQHF.

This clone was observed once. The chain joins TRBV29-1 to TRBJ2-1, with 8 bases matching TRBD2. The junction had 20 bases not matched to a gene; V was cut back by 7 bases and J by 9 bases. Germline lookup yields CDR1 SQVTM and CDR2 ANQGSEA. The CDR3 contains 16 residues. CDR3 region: CSAPPGPGGVGGEQFF. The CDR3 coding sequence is TGCAGCGCTCCCCCGGGGCCGGGGGGGGTTGGTGGTGAGCAGTTCTTC.

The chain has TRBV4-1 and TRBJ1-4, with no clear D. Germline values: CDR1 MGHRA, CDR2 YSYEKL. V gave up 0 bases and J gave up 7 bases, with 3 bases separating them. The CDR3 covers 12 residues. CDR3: CASSQDSEKLFF. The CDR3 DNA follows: TGCGCCAGCAGCCAAGATAGTGAAAAACTGTTTTTT.

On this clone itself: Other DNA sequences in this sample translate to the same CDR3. CDR3 sequence reads: CASSDRDRGGYTF. Here the CDR3 DNA reads TGTGCCAGCAGTGATAGAGACAGGGGTGGCTACACCTTC. The chain recombines TRBV6-1 with TRBJ1-2, with 8 nucleotides matching TRBD1. The CDR3 covers 13 residues. V shed 3 bases, J shed 7 bases, and the junction held 4 bases outside the gene matches. Germline lookup yields CDR1 MNHNS and CDR2 SASEGT.

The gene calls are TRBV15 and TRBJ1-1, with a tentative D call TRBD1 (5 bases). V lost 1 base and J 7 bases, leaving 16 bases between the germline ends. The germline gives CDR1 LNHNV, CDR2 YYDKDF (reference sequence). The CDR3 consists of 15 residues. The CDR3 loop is CATSRGGREGGEAFF. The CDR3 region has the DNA TGTGCCACCAGCAGAGGGGGCAGGGAAGGCGGTGAAGCTTTCTTT.

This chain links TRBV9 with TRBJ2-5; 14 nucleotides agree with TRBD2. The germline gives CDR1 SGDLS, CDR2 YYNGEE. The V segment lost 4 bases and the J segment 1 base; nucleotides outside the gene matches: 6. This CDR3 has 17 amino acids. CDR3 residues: CASSLGGTSGGQETQYF. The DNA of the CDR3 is TGTGCCAGCAGCCTGGGGGGGACTAGCGGGGGCCAAGAGACCCAGTACTTC. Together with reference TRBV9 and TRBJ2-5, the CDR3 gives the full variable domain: DSGVTQTPKHLITATGQRVTLRCSPRSGDLSVYWYQQSLDQGLQFLIQYYNGEERAKGNILERFSAQQFPDLHSELNLSSLELGDSALYFCASSLGGTSGGQETQYFGPGTRLLVL.

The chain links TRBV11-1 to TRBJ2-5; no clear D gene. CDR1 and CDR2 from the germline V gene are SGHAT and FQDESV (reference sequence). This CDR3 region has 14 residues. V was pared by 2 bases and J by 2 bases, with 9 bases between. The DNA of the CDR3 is TGTGCCAGCAGCTTATCTGGAGATCAAGAGACCCAGTACTTC. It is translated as CASSLSGDQETQYF.

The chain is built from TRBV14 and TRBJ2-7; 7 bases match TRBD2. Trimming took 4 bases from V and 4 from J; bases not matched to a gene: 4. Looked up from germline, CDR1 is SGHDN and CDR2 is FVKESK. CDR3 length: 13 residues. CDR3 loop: CASSPSGSYEQYF. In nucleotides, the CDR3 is TGTGCCAGCAGCCCTAGCGGATCATACGAGCAGTACTTC.

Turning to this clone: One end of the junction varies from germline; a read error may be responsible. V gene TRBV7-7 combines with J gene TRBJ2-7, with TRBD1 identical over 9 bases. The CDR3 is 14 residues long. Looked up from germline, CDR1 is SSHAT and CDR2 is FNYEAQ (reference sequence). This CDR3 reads CASSPGQGPYEQYF. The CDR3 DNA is TGTGCTAGCAGCCCGGGACAGGGCCCCTACGAGCAGTACTTC.

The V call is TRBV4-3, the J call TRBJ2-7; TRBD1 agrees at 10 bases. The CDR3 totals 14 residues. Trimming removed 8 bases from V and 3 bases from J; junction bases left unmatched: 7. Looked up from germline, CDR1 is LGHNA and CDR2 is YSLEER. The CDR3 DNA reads TGCGCCAGCGGAAAGGACAGGGGGATCTACGAGCAGTACTTC. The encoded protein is CASGKDRGIYEQYF.

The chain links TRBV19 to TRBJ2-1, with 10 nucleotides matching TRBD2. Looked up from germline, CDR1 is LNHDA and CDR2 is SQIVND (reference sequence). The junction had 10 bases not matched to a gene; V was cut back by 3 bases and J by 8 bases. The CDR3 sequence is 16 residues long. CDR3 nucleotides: TGTGCCAGTAGTATCACCAATAGCGGGGGGAGGGATGAGCAGTTCTTC. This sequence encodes CASSITNSGGRDEQFF.

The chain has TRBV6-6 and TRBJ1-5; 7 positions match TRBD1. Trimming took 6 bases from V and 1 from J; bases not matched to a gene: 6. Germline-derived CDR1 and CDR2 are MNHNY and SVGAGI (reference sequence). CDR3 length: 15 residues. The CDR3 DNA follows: TGTGCCAGCAGCCCAAAGGGACAGAGCAATCAGCCCCAGCATTTT. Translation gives CASSPKGQSNQPQHF.

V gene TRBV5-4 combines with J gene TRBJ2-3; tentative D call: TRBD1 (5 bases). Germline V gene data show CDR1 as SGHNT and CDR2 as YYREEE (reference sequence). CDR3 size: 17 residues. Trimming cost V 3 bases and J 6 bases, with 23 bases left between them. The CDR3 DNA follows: TGTGCCAGCAGCTCCCGAATGCTAGGGGCAATTCGGGATACGCAGTATTTT. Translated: CASSSRMLGAIRDTQYF.

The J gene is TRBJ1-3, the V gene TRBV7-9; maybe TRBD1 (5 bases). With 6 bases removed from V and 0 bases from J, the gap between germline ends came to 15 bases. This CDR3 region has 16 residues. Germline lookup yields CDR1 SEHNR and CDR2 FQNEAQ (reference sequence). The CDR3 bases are TGTGCCAGCAGTATCAGGAACAGGAACTCTGGAAACACCATATATTTT. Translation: CASSIRNRNSGNTIYF.

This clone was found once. CDR3 protein: CASSLRGADTGELFF. CDR3 in DNA: TGTGCCAGCAGCCTCCGGGGGGCAGACACCGGGGAGCTGTTTTTT. The chain has TRBV2 and TRBJ2-2, with a tentative D call TRBD2 (7 bases). CDR3 length: 15 residues. Between the trimmed V and J ends, which lost 6 bases and 3 bases, there was a span of 14 bases. CDR1 is SNHLY and CDR2 is FYNNEI in the germline V gene.

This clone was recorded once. The CDR3 spells CASTQGGPPDTQYF. CDR3 coding DNA: TGTGCCAGTACTCAGGGAGGGCCCCCAGATACGCAGTATTTT. This chain connects TRBV19 to TRBJ2-3; 7 bases fit TRBD2. With V trimmed by 7 bases and J by 4 bases, 8 bases remained unmatched. The CDR3 extends over 14 amino acids. Germline CDR1 reads LNHDA; CDR2 reads SQIVND (reference sequence).

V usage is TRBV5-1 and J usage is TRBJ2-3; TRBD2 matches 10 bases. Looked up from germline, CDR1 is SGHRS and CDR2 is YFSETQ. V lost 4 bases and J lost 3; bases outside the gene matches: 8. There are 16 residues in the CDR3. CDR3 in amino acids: CASSPWTSGTTDTQYF. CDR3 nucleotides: TGCGCCAGCAGCCCTTGGACTAGCGGAACGACAGATACGCAGTATTTT.

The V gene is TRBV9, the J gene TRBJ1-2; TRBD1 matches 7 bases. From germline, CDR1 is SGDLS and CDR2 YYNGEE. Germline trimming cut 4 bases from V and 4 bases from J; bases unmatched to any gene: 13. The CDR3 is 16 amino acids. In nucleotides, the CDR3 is TGTGCCAGCAGCCGTATTCGGGACAGCCTATTCTATGGCTACACCTTC. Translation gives CASSRIRDSLFYGYTF.

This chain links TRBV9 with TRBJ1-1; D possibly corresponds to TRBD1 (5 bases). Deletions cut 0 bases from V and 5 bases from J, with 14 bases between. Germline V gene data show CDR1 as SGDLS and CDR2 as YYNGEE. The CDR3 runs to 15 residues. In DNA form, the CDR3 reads TGTGCCAGCAGCGTAGATGGGGGGTGGAAGACTGAAGCTTTCTTT. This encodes CASSVDGGWKTEAFF.

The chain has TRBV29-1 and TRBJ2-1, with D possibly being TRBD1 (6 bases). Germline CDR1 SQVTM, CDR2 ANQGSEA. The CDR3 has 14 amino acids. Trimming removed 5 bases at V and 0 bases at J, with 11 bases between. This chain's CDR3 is CSVPDSLSYNEQFF. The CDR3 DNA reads TGCAGCGTTCCGGACAGCCTCTCCTACAATGAGCAGTTCTTC.

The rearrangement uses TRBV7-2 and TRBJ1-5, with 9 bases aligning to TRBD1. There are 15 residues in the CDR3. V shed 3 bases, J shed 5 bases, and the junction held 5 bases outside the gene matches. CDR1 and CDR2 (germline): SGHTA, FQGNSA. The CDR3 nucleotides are TGTGCCAGCAGCTTCGACAGGGGGATAGATCAGCCCCAGCATTTT. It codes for CASSFDRGIDQPQHF.

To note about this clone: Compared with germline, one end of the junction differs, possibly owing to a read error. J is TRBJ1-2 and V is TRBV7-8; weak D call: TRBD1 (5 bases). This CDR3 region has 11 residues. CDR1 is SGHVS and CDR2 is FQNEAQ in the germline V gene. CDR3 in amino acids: CASSLDQGTTF. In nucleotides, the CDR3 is TGTGCCAGCAGTTTAGACCAGGGAACCACCTTC.

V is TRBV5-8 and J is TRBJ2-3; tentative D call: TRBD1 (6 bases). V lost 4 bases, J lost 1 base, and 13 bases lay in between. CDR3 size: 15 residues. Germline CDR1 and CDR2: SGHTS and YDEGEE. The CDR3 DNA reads TGTGCCAGCAGCAAAGACAGGTCCCGCACAGATACGCAGTATTTT. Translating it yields CASSKDRSRTDTQYF.